These 27 T cell receptor beta chains were sequenced from one sample in a study of monozygotic twins with inflammatory bowel disease. TCRdb reworked the 5' RACE reads into one entry per CDR3 protein, no DNA. The table counts over 350,000 distinct CDR3 sequences; around 2.6% lies in the top ten. The material sequenced was blood. All receptors derive from a human donor with ulcerative colitis or Crohn's disease, or a healthy co-twin of an affected twin (not recorded which).

V usage is TRBV15 and J usage is TRBJ2-7; TCRdb names TRBD2, which stays unverified in the absence of DNA. CDR1 and CDR2 from the germline V gene are LNHNV and YYDKDF (reference sequence). There are 14 residues in the CDR3. The CDR3 sequence is CATSRPPPAYEQYF.

The chain uses TRBV6-1 and TRBJ2-7; TCRdb's D call of TRBD2 is untestable without DNA. Germline CDR1 MNHNS, CDR2 SASEGT. The CDR3 is 15 residues long. The CDR3 spells CASSEREKPNYEQYF.

This chain links TRBV6-5 with TRBJ1-4; as DNA is missing, the TRBD1 call by TCRdb cannot be tested. Germline CDR1 and CDR2: MNHEY and SVGAGI. This CDR3 comprises 13 residues. The CDR3 here is CASSYGGRSLLFF.

This chain connects TRBV10-3 to TRBJ1-2. Germline V CDR1 and CDR2: ENHRY, SYGVKD. The CDR3 is made up of 13 amino acids. CDR3 sequence reads: CAISVGNLYGYTF.

This chain joins TRBV5-1 and TRBJ2-7; TCRdb names TRBD1, which stays unverified in the absence of DNA. Germline CDR1 SGHRS, CDR2 YFSETQ. CDR3 size: 14 residues. This chain's CDR3 is CASSLVAGDYEQYF.

This chain joins TRBV6-5 and TRBJ2-3. CDR1 and CDR2 from the germline V gene are MNHEY and SVGAGI. The CDR3 covers 15 residues. CDR3 residues: CASSYSESSTDTQYF.

The rearrangement links TRBV7-2 to TRBJ2-3; the D gene TCRdb calls, TRBD2, cannot be checked with no DNA. Germline-derived CDR1 and CDR2 are SGHTA and FQGNSA. The CDR3 has 17 residues. The CDR3 region is CASSFSVAGGWADTQYF. Full variable domain (outside the CDR3, taken from reference TRBV7-2 and TRBJ2-3): GAGVSQSPSNKVTEKGKDVELRCDPISGHTALYWYRQSLGQGLEFLIYFQGNSAPDKSGLPSDRFSAERTGGSVSTLTIQRTQQEDSAVYLCASSFSVAGGWADTQYFGPGTRLTVL.

The CDR3 reads CASSLDSVWTGELFF. This rearrangement joins TRBV5-1 to TRBJ2-2. The CDR3 spans 15 residues. Looked up from germline, CDR1 is SGHRS and CDR2 is YFSETQ. Variable domain in full (rest from reference TRBV5-1 and TRBJ2-2): KAGVTQTPRYLIKTRGQQVTLSCSPISGHRSVSWYQQTPGQGLQFLFEYFSETQRNKGNFPGRFSGRQFSNSRSEMNVSTLELGDSALYLCASSLDSVWTGELFFGEGSRLTVL.

The rearrangement links TRBV15 to TRBJ2-3; TCRdb designates TRBD1, a call that cannot be tested without DNA. Germline loops: CDR1 LNHNV, CDR2 YYDKDF (reference sequence). CDR3 size: 15 residues. The CDR3: CATSGDGSNTDTQYF.

The V call is TRBV10-3, the J call TRBJ1-5; TCRdb selects TRBD1, and the lack of DNA leaves this call unchecked. CDR3 length equals 15 residues. CDR1 and CDR2 from the germline V gene are ENHRY and SYGVKD. Here the CDR3 reads CAISESGQSNQPQHF.

V usage is TRBV24-1 and J usage is TRBJ2-1; as DNA is missing, the TRBD2 call by TCRdb cannot be tested. The germline V gene has CDR1 KGHDR and CDR2 SFDVKD. The CDR3 covers 16 residues. CDR3 region: CATSDWKRGRWNEQFF.

This chain uses TRBV7-8 with TRBJ1-2. Germline V gene data show CDR1 as SGHVS and CDR2 as FQNEAQ. This CDR3 comprises 11 residues. The CDR3 here is CASSQPPGYTF.

V gene TRBV11-1 combines with J gene TRBJ2-1; the TCRdb D gene call, TRBD2, has no DNA to confirm it. This CDR3 spans 19 amino acids. Germline V gene data show CDR1 as SGHAT and CDR2 as FQDESV (reference sequence). The CDR3: CASSWPGLAGSISYNEQFF.

The rearrangement uses TRBV5-5 and TRBJ1-1. Per the germline V gene, CDR1 is SGHKS and CDR2 is YYEKEE (reference sequence). CDR3 length: 16 amino acids. CDR3 region: CASSIAGPIGSAEAFF.

V usage is TRBV28 and J usage is TRBJ2-5; TCRdb calls TRBD2, which cannot be checked without DNA. Germline lookup yields CDR1 MDHEN and CDR2 SYDVKM. This CDR3 is 15 amino acids long. CDR3 amino acids: CASRKEGRVRSTQYF.

This chain links TRBV6-5 with TRBJ2-7; the D call from TCRdb, TRBD2, cannot be confirmed without DNA. In germline, CDR1 is MNHEY, CDR2 SVGAGI. The CDR3 contains 15 residues. The CDR3 loop reads CASSSLAGVPYEQYF.

This sequence joins TRBV7-2 and TRBJ1-1; with no DNA, the TCRdb D assignment of TRBD1 cannot be verified. Germline CDR1 is SGHTA and CDR2 is FQGNSA. The CDR3 covers 14 residues. Here the CDR3 reads CASSSLSGITEAFF.

The rearrangement joins TRBV7-9 to TRBJ2-1. This CDR3 is built from 16 residues. CDR1 and CDR2 (germline): SEHNR, FQNEAQ (reference sequence). CDR3 sequence: CASSLFIERGYNEQFF. Drawing the rest from reference TRBV7-9 and TRBJ2-1, the complete variable domain is DTGVSQNPRHKITKRGQNVTFRCDPISEHNRLYWYRQTLGQGPEFLTYFQNEAQLEKSRLLSDRFSAERPKGSFSTLEIQRTEQGDSAMYLCASSLFIERGYNEQFFGPGTRLTVL.

The CDR3 sequence: CASEGRGTIYNSPLHF. J is TRBJ1-6 and V is TRBV2. Germline CDR1 reads SNHLY; CDR2 reads FYNNEI. CDR3 size: 16 residues.

The chain is built from TRBV10-3 and TRBJ2-1; the D call from TCRdb, TRBD2, cannot be confirmed without DNA. Germline lookup yields CDR1 ENHRY and CDR2 SYGVKD. The CDR3 extends over 16 amino acids. This chain's CDR3 is CAISTLAGGPVDEQFF.

The chain joins TRBV6-6 to TRBJ1-1; TCRdb names TRBD1, which stays unverified in the absence of DNA. Per germline, CDR1 MNHNY and CDR2 SVGAGI (reference sequence). This CDR3 is 14 amino acids long. The CDR3 protein is CASSYSPGRTEASF.

This chain links TRBV7-3 with TRBJ2-7; absent DNA, TCRdb's TRBD2 call cannot be checked. The germline V gene has CDR1 SGHTA and CDR2 FQGTGA. CDR3 size: 15 residues. CDR3 residues: CASSLGGGDPYEQYF. Combining the CDR3 with reference TRBV7-3 and TRBJ2-7 gives the whole variable domain GAGVSQTPSNKVTEKGKYVELRCDPISGHTALYWYRQSLGQGPEFLIYFQGTGAADDSGLPNDRFFAVRPEGSVSTLKIQRTERGDSAVYLCASSLGGGDPYEQYFGPGTRLTVT.

The chain combines TRBV4-3 with TRBJ1-2; TCRdb's D gene call, TRBD1, goes unchecked for lack of DNA. Germline lookup yields CDR1 LGHNA and CDR2 YSLEER. The CDR3 is 14 amino acids. The CDR3 loop reads CASSQDWGPFGYTF.

The chain employs TRBV29-1 and TRBJ1-1; TCRdb's D gene call, TRBD1, goes unchecked for lack of DNA. The germline V gene has CDR1 SQVTM and CDR2 ANQGSEA. There are 14 residues in the CDR3. The CDR3 spells CSVEGHQWGTEAFF.

The V and J genes are TRBV5-1 and TRBJ1-1; lacking DNA, the TRBD1 call made by TCRdb goes unchecked. This CDR3 is 16 amino acids long. CDR1 SGHRS and CDR2 YFSETQ come from the germline V gene. The CDR3 loop is CVSSFGRQRINTEAFF.

The chain has TRBV15 and TRBJ1-2. CDR3 length: 13 amino acids. Germline V gene lookup returns CDR1 LNHNV and CDR2 YYDKDF (reference sequence). The CDR3 is CATSRDSTYGYTF.

The chain combines TRBV5-5 with TRBJ2-5. Looked up from germline, CDR1 is SGHKS and CDR2 is YYEKEE (reference sequence). CDR3 length: 14 amino acids. CDR3 amino acids: CASSRGNYQETQYF.